This T cell receptor beta chain is from a study of T cells in Graves' hyperthyroidism and ophthalmopathy. Findings of the study overall: Most clonotypes expanded in thyroid above 0.001 were likewise present in blood.

Diagnostic assessment was based on clinical symptoms, serum thyroxine and TRAb, thyroid ultrasound and orbital computed tomography. From 8.5 to 10 ml of fresh peripheral blood, PBMCs were isolated. The CDR3 is 14 residues long. Germline CDR1 SQVTM, CDR2 ANQGSEA. V lost 5 bases to trimming and J lost 2 bases, with 15 bases between them. Amplification yielded TCR beta CDR3 regions, with RNA transcripts as the source. The TCR CDR3 was amplified in a first-round RT-PCR using the HTBI primer set. TCRdb called the multiplex PCR reads again in MiXCR, with one record for every CDR3 protein. The sample lists some 560,000 distinct CDR3 sequences, 11% to 15% occurring once. Comments on this clonotype: Its specificity is unknown.

This chain links TRBV29-1 with TRBJ1-2; a possible D gene is TRBD1 (5 bases). The clonotype originates from a middle-aged woman with Graves' hyperthyroidism. Sequencing was performed on blood. The CDR3 sequence: CSVQQDTANYGYTF. CDR3 nucleotides: TGCAGCGTTCAGCAGGACACCGCCAACTATGGCTACACCTTC.